Below, 2 T cell receptor beta chains from the same sample are listed, as sequenced in a study of T cell repertoires in cytomegalovirus infection (dated by TCRdb to the late 2010s). Instrument on record: Illumina HiSeq 1500. TCRdb reprocessed the public reads (quality trimming at Q25 with fastp, clone calling with MiXCR) and kept in-frame beta chains. Every CDR3 protein is listed once, alongside the most common genes and DNA of its rows. In this sample the table shows about 400,000 distinct CDR3 sequences, 18% of which occur a single time. The ten largest clonotypes hold under 9% of the sample. Sequencing was done on a sample of PBMCs. The receptors derive from a human donor in good health (CMV status not recorded). Some clones in this sample may be carry-over from other donors' samples.

This clonotype was detected a few times. The rearrangement uses TRBV6-1 and TRBJ2-2; D unresolved. CDR1 and CDR2 (germline): MNHNS, SASEGT. V was trimmed by 6 bases and J by 0 bases, leaving 8 bases between them. The CDR3 has 14 amino acids. CDR3: CASRPQTNTGELFF. Written as DNA, the CDR3 is TGTGCCAGCAGGCCTCAGACGAACACCGGGGAGCTGTTTTTT.

This clonotype was counted between two and nine times. The CDR3 loop is CAITQRLDYGYTF. The CDR3 nucleotides are TGTGCCATCACCCAGCGACTGGACTATGGCTACACCTTC. V usage is TRBV10-3 and J usage is TRBJ1-2; D ambiguous. Trimming pared 7 bases from V and 3 bases from J, leaving 12 bases between. Germline V lookup: CDR1 ENHRY, CDR2 SYGVKD. This CDR3 contains 13 residues.